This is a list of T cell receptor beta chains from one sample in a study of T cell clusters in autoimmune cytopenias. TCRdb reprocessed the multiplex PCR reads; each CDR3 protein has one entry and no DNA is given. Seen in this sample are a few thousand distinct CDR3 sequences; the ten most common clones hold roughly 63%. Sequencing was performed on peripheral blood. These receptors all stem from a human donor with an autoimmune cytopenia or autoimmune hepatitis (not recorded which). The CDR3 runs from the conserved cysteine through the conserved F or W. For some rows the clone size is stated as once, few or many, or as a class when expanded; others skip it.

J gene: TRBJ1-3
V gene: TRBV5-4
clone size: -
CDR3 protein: CASSLGAPGQATGNTIYF

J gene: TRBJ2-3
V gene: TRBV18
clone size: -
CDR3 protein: CASSRLTSGRAWTDTQYF

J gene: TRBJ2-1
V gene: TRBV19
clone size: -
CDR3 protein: CASSLGGGGLGEQFF

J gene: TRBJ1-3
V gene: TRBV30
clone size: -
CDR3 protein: CAWARQNLGNTIYF

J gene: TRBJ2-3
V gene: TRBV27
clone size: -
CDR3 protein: CASSLRAAPTDTQYF

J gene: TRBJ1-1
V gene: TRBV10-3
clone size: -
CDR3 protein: CAISLTGTGGLGTEAFF

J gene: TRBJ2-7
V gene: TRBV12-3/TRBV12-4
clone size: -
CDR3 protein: CASSFRTGSYEQYF

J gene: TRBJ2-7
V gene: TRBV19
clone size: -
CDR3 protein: CASSTPGTGTYEQYF

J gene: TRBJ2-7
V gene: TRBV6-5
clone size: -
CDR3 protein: CASSSNRGTNEQYF

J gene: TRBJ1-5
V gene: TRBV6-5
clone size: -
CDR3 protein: CASTHSGQPQHF

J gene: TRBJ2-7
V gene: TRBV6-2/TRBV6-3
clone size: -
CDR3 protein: CASSYGGASYEQYF

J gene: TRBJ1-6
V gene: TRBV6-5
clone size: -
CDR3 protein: CASSNGGNSPLHF

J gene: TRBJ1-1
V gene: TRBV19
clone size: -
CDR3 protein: CASSSGRDTEAFF

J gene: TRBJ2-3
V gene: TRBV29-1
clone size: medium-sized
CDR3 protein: CSVERQTDTQYF

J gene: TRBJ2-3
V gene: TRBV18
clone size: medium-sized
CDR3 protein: CASSRPDGGVTDTQYF

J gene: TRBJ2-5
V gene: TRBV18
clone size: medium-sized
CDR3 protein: CASSRGRGTETQYF

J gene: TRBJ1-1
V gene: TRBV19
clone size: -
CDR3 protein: CASSTTTGRAFF

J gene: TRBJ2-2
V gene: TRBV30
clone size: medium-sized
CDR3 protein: CAWSKKVAGELFF

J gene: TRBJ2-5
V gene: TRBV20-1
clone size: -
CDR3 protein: CSARGRDGETQYF

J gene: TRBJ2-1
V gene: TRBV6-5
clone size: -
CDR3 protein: CASSVERRGEQFF

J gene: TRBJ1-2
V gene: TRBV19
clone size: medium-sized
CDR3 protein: CASSLTYDYGYTF

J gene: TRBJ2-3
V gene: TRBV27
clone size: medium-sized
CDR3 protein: CASSLSKAYGTDTQYF

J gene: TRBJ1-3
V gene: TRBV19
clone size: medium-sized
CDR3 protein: CASSRDRGGNTIYF

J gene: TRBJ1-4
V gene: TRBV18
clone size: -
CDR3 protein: CASSPYAGPGAKGGKLFF

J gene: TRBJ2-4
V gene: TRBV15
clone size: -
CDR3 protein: CATSRVWGTTPANIQYF

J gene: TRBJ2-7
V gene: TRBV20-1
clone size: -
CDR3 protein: CSASPPPGYEQYF

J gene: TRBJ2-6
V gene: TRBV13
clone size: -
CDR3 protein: CASSSTFSGANVLTF

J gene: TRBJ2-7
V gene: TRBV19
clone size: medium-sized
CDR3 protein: CASRTTGTEVYEQYF

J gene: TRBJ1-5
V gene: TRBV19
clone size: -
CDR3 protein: CASDLGVGNQPQHF

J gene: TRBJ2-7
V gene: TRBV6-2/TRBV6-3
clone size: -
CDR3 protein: CASIHGGGRTTYEQYF

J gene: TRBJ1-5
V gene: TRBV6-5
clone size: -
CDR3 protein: CASNPTGLGGQPQHF

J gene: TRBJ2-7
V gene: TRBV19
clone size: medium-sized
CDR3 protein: CASSKSDYSYEQYF

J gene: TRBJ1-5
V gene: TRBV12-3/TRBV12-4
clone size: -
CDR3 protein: CASSFRENQPQHF

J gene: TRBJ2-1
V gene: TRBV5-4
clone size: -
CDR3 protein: CASSLYLAGGNEQFF

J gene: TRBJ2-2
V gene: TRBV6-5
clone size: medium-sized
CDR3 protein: CASTRQGSNTGELFF

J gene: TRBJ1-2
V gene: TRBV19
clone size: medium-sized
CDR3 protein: CASLSGYGYGYTF

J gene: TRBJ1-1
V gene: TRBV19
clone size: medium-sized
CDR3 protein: CASRRLGRETEAFF

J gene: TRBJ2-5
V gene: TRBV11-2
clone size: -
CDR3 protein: CASSLDPGERQETQYF

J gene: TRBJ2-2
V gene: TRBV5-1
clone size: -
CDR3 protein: CASSLNRGSTGELFF

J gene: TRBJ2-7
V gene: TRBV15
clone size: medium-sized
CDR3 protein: CATSRDLSYEQYF

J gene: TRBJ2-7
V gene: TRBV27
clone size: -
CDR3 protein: CASSSTGTGGYEQYF

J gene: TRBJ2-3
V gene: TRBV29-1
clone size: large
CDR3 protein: CSVDRGRTDTQYF

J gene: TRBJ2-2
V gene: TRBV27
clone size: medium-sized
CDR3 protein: CASSRRELNTGELFF

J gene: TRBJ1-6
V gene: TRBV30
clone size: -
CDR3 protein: CASGRLNSPLHF

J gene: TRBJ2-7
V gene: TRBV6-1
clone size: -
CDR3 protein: CASNLSREQYF

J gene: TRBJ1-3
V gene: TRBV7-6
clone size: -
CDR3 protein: CASSQRAGGVGNTIYF